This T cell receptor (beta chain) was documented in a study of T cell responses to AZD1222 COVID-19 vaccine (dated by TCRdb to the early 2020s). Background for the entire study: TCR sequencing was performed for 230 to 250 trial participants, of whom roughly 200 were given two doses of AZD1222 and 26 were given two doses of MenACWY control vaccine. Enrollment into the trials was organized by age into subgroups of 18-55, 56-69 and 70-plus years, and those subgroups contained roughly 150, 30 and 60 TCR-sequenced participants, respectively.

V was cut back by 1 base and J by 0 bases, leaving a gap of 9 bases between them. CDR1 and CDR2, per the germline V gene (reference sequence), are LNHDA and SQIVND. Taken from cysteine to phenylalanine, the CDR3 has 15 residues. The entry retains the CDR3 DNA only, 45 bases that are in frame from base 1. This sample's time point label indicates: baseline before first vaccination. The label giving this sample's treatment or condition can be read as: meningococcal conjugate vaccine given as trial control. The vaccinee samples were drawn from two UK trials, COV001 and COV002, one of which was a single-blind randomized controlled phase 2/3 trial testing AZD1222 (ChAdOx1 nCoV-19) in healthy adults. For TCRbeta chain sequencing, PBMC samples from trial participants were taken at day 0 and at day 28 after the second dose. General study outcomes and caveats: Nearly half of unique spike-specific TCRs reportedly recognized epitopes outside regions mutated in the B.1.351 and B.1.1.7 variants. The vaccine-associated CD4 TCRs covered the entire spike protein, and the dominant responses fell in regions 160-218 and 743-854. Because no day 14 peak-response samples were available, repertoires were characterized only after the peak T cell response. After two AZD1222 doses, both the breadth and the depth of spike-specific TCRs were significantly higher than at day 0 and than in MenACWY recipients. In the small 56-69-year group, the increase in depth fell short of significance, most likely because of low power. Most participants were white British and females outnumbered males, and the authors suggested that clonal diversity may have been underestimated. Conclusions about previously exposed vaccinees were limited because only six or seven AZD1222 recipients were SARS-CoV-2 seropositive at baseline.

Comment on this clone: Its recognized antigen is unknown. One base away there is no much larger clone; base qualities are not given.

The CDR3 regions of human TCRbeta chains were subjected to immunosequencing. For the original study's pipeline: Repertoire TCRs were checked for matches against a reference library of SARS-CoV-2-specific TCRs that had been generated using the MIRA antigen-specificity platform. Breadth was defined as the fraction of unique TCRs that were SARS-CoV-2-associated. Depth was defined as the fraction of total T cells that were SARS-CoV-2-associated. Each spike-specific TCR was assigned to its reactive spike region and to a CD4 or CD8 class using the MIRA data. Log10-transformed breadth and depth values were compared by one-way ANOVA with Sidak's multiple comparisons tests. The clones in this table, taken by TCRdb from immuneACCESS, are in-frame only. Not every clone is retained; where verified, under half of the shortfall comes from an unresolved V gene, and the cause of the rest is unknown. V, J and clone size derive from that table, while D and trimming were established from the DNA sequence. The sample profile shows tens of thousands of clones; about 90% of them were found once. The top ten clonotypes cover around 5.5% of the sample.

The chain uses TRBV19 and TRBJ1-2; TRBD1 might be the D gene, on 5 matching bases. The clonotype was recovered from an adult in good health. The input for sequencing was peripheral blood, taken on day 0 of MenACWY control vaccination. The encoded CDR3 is CASSIGDGSNYGYTF. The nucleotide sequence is TGTGCCAGTAGTATAGGGGACGGATCTAACTATGGCTACACCTTC.